These T cell receptor beta chains were read from a single sample in a study of T cell responses to AZD1222 COVID-19 vaccine. Measured with immunoSEQ multiplex PCR; TCRdb has only the in-frame clones, and not every one. The sample has about 90,000 clones; around 91% are singletons. The sample consisted of peripheral blood, taken 28 days after the second AZD1222 dose. The receptor source for this set is an adult who received the AZD1222 COVID-19 vaccine. Both conserved end residues are part of each CDR3. A D gene is named only where the DNA matches it firmly. Size is stated for part of the rows, as once, few or many counts, or as a class when the clone is expanded.

j_call v_call clone_size d_call cdr3_nt cdr3_aa
TRBJ2-3 TRBV5-4 NA NA TGTGCCAGCAGTCTCGGGGTTACAAAGGCAGATACGCAGTATTTT CASSLGVTKADTQYF
TRBJ2-5 TRBV12-3/TRBV12-4 NA NA TGTGCCAGCAGTTTAGGGGCAGTAGAGACCCAGTACTTC CASSLGAVETQYF
TRBJ1-1 TRBV3-1/TRBV3-2 NA NA TGTGCCAGCACTTTTGCGAACACTGAAGCTTTCTTT CASTFANTEAFF
TRBJ1-2 TRBV13 NA TRBD1 TGTGCCAGCAGCGATCGGGACAGATCTAACTATGGCTACACCTTC CASSDRDRSNYGYTF
TRBJ1-5 TRBV15 NA NA TGTGCCACCAGCAGAGTTACCACCAGGGTGTGGCAGCCCCAGCATTTT CATSRVTTRVWQPQHF
TRBJ2-1 TRBV3-1/TRBV3-2 NA TRBD1 TGTGCCAGCAGCCAACCCCGGACAGGGAATGAGCAGTTCTTC CASSQPRTGNEQFF
TRBJ2-3 TRBV4-1 NA NA TGCGCCAGCAGCCAAACTGGGGGTAGTTCGAGCGATACGCAGTATTTT CASSQTGGSSSDTQYF
TRBJ2-5 TRBV5-4 NA TRBD1 TGTGCCAGCAGCTTGGTACCGGGACAGATGGAGACCCAGTACTTC CASSLVPGQMETQYF
TRBJ1-3 TRBV5-5 NA NA TGTGCCAGCAGCTTGGAGGGGGGAAACACCATATATTTT CASSLEGGNTIYF
TRBJ2-1 TRBV7-7 NA NA TGTGCTAGCAGCTTAGGGTCGGGCAGTTACAATGAGCAGTTCTTC CASSLGSGSYNEQFF
TRBJ1-1 TRBV27 NA NA TGTGCCAGCAGTTCCCGGACAGATAGGGAAGCTTTCTTT CASSSRTDREAFF
TRBJ1-2 TRBV4-3 NA NA TGCGCCAGCAGCCAAGTGGAAGGCTATGGCTACACCTTC CASSQVEGYGYTF
TRBJ1-6 TRBV10-3 NA NA TGTGCCATCAGTGAAGGGTCGGGCAATTCACCCCTCCACTTT CAISEGSGNSPLHF
TRBJ2-1 TRBV6-4 NA TRBD1 TGTGCCAGCAGTCGGACAGGGGGAAATGAGCAGTTCTTC CASSRTGGNEQFF
TRBJ1-5 TRBV4-1 NA NA TGCGCCAGCAGCCCCCCTCTGGCAAGGGGTCGACAGCCCCAGCATTTT CASSPPLARGRQPQHF
TRBJ1-6 TRBV5-4 once NA TGTGCCAGCAGCGAGGGCCCCCCGGGGAATTCACCCCTCCACTTT CASSEGPPGNSPLHF
TRBJ2-7 TRBV12-3/TRBV12-4 NA NA TGTGCCAGCAGCCCAGGGGGGGCCTACGAGCAGTACTTC CASSPGGAYEQYF
TRBJ1-5 TRBV18 NA NA TGTGCCAGCTCAAGTGGGGAGCATAGCAATCAGCCCCAGCATTTT CASSSGEHSNQPQHF
TRBJ2-4 TRBV6-5 NA NA TGTGCCAGCAACCGTCGGGACATCGGGTTGCAGTACTTC CASNRRDIGLQYF
TRBJ1-2 TRBV5-1 once TRBD1 TGCGCCAGCAGCCCGAGGACAGGGGGCGGCTATGGCTACACCTTC CASSPRTGGGYGYTF